This TCR beta chain was sequenced for a study of blood T cells in healthy people across ages. Through a sample-barcoded 5' primer and a J-beta primer mix, a second PCR was run for about 6 to 12 cycles. TCRdb analysed the 5' RACE reads with MiXCR anew, one entry per CDR3 protein. The sample records roughly 1,000,000 distinct CDR3 sequences, 20% to 25% being singletons. Drawing of peripheral blood yielded roughly 9.3 milliliters from each donor. The same data also contributed to another study, on T cells of mothers and their children. According to that study: Clones that were microchimeric and persistent were not detected among T cells.

Sequenced input: blood. The source of this sequence is a girl aged 2 to 10 in good health.

CDR3 amino acids: CASSLGGQPTDTQYF. DNA for the CDR3: TGTGCCAGCAGTTTGGGCGGGCAGCCCACAGATACGCAGTATTTT. The rearrangement joins TRBV12-3 or TRBV12-4 to TRBJ2-3, with D maybe TRBD2 (5 bases). This CDR3 is 15 amino acids long. V lost 3 bases, J lost 2 bases, and 12 bases lay in between.